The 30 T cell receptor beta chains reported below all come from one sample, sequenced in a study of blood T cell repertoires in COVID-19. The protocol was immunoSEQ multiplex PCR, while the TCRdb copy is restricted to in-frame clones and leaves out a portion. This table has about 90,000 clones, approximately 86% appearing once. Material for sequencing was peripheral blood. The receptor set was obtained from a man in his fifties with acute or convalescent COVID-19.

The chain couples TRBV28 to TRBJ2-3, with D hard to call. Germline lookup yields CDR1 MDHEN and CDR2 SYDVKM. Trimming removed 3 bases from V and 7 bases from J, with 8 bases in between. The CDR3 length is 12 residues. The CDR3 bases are TGTGCCAGCAGTTTTCAGAGGAATACGCAGTATTTT. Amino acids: CASSFQRNTQYF.

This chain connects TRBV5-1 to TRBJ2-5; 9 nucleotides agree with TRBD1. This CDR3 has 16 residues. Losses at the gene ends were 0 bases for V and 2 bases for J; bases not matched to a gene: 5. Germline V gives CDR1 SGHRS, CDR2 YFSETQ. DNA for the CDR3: TGCGCCAGCAGCTTGGAACCGGGACAGGGACAAGAGACCCAGTACTTC. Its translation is CASSLEPGQGQETQYF.

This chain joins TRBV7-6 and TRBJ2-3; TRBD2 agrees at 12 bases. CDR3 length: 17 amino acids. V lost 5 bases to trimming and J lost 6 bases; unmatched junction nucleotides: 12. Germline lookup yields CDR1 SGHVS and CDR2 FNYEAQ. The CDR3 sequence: CASSLTPASGGEDTQYF. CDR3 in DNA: TGTGCCAGCAGCCTAACTCCCGCTAGCGGGGGGGAGGATACGCAGTATTTT.

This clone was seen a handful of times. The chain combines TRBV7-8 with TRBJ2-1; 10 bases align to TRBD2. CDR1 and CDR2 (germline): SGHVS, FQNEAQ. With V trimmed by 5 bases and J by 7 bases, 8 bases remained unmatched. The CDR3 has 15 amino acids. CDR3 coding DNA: TGTGCCAGCAGCGCAGCGGGAGGGCGGTGGAATGAGCAGTTCTTC. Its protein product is CASSAAGGRWNEQFF.

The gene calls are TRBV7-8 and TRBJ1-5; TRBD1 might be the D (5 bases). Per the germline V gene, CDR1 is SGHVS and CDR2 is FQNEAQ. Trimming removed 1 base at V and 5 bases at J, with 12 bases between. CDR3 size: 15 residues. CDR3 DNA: TGTGCCAGCAGCTTAGGGGCAGGGTGGGATCAGCCCCAGCATTTT. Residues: CASSLGAGWDQPQHF.

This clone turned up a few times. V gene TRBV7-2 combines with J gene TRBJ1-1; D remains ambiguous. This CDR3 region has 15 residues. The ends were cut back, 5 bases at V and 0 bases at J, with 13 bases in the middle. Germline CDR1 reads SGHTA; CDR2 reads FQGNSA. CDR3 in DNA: TGTGCCAGCAGCATGAGACAAGCTATGAACACTGAAGCTTTCTTT. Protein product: CASSMRQAMNTEAFF. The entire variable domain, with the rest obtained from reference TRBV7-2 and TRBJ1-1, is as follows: GAGVSQSPSNKVTEKGKDVELRCDPISGHTALYWYRQSLGQGLEFLIYFQGNSAPDKSGLPSDRFSAERTGGSVSTLTIQRTQQEDSAVYLCASSMRQAMNTEAFFGQGTRLTVV.

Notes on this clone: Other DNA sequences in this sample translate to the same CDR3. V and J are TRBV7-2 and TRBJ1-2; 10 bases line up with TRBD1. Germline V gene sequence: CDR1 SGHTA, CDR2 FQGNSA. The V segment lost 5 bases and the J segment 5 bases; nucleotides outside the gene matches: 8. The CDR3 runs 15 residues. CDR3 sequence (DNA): TGTGCCAGCAGCCCTGGGACAGGGGTTTCATATGGCTACACCTTC. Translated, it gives CASSPGTGVSYGYTF.

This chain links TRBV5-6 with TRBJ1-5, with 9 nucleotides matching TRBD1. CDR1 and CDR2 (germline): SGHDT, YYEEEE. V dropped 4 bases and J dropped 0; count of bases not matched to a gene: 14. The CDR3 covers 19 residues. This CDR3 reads CASSRTSGQGLISNQPQHF. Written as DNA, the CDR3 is TGTGCCAGCAGCCGAACGTCGGGACAGGGTTTAATTAGCAATCAGCCCCAGCATTTT.

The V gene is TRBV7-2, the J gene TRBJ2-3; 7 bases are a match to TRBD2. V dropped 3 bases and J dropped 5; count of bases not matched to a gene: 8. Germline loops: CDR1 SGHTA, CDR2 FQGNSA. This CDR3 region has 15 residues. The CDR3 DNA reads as TGTGCCAGCAGCTTGGGGAGGGGCTTAGGAGATACGCAGTATTTT. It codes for CASSLGRGLGDTQYF.

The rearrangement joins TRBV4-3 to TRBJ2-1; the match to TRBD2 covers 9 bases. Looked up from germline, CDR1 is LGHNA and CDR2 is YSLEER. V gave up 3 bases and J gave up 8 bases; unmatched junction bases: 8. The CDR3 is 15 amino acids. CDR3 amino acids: CASSQLLAGRYEQFF. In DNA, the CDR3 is TGCGCCAGCAGCCAGCTCCTAGCGGGAAGGTATGAGCAGTTCTTC.

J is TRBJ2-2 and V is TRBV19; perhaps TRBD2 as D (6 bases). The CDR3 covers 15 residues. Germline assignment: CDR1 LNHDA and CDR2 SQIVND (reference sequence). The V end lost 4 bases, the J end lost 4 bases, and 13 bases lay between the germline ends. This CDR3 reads CASSSLGGSTGELFF. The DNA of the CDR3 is TGTGCCAGTAGTAGCCTGGGGGGAAGCACCGGGGAGCTGTTTTTT.

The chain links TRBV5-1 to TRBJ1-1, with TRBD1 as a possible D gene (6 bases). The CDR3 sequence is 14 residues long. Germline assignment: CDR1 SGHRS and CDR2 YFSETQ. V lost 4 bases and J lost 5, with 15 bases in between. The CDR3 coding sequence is TGCGCCAGCAGCCTGTGGGGGCTGAGGACTGAAGCTTTCTTT. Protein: CASSLWGLRTEAFF.

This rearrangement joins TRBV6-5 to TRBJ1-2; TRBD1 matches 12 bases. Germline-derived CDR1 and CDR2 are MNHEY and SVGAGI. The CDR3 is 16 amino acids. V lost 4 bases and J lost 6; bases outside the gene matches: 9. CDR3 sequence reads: CASSSLGDRGLHGYTF. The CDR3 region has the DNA TGTGCCAGCAGTTCCCTCGGGGACAGGGGGCTACATGGCTACACCTTC.

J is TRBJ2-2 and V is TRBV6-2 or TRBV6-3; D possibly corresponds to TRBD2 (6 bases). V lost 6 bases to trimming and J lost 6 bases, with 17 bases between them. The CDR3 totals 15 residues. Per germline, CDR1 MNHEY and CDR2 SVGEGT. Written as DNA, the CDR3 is TGTGCCAGCAGCCGTCAGCAATCGGGGGCCGGGGAGCTGTTTTTT. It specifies CASSRQQSGAGELFF.

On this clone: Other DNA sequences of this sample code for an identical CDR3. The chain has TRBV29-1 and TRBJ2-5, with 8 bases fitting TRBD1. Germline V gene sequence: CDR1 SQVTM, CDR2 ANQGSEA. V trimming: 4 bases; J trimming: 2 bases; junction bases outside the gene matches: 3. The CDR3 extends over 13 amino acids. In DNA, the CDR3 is TGCAGCGTTGCGGGGACAGGTCAAGAGACCCAGTACTTC. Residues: CSVAGTGQETQYF.

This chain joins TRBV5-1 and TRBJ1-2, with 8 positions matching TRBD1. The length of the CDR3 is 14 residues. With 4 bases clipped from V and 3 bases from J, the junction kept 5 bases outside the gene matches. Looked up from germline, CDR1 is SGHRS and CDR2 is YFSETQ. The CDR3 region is CASSGQGLDYGYTF. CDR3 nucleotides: TGCGCCAGCAGCGGACAGGGTTTAGACTATGGCTACACCTTC.

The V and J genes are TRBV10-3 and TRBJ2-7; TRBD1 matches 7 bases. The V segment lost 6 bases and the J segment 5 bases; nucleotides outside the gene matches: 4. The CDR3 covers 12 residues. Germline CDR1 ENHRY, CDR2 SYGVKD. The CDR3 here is CAIRGDSNEQYF. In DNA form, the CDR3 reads TGTGCCATCAGAGGGGACAGCAACGAGCAGTACTTC.

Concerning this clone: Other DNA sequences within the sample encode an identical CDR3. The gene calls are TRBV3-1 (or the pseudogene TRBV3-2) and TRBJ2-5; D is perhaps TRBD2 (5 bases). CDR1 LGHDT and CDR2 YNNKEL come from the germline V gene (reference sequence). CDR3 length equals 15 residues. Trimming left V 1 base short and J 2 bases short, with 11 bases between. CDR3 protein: CASSQGLAGQETQYF. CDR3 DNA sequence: TGTGCCAGCAGCCAAGGCCTAGCAGGACAAGAGACCCAGTACTTC.

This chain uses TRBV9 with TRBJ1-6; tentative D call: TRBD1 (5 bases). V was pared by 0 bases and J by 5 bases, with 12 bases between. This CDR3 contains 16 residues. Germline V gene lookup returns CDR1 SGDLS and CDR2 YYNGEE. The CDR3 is CASSVETTDDNSPLHF. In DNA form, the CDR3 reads TGTGCCAGCAGCGTAGAGACGACAGATGATAATTCACCCCTCCACTTT.

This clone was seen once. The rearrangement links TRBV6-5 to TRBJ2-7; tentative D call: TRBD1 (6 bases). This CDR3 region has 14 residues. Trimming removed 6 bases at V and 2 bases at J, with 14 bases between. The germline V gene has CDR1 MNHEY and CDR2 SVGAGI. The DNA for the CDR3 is TGTGCCAGCAGGTCTCCCAGGGGACCCTACGAGCAGTACTTC. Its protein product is CASRSPRGPYEQYF.

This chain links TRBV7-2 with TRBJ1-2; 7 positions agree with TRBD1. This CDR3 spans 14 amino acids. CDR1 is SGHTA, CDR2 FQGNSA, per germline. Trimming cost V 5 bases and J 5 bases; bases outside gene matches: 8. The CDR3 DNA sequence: TGTGCCAGCAGCAGGGGGCAGGGGAGGTATGGCTACACCTTC. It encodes CASSRGQGRYGYTF.

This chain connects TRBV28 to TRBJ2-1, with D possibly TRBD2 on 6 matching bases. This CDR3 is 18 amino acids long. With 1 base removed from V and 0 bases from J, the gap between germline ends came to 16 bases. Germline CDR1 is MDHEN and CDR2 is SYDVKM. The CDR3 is CASSLYPPSESSYNEQFF. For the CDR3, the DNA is TGTGCCAGCAGTTTATACCCCCCTAGCGAAAGCTCCTACAATGAGCAGTTCTTC.

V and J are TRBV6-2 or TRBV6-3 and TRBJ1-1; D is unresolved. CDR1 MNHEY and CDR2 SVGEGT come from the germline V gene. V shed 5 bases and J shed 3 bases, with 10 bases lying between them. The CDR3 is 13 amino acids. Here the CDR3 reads CASSLARDTEAFF. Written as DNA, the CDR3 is TGTGCCAGCAGTCTCGCGAGGGACACTGAAGCTTTCTTT.

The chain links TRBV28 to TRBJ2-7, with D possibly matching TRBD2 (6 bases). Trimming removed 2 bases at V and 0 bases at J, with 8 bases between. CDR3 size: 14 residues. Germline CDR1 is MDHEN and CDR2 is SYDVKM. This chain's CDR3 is CASSLAGISYEQYF. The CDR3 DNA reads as TGTGCCAGCAGTTTAGCGGGGATCTCCTACGAGCAGTACTTC.

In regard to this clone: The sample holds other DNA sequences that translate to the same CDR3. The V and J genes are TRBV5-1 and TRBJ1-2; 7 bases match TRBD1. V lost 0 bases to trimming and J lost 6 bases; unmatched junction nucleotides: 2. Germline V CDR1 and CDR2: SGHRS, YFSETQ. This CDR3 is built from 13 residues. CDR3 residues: CASSLAQGNGYTF. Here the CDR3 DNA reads TGCGCCAGCAGCTTGGCACAGGGGAATGGCTACACCTTC.

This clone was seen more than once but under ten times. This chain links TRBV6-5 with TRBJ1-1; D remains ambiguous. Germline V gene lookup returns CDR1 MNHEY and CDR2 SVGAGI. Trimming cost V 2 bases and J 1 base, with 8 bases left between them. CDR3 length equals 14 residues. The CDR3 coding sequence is TGTGCCAGCAGTTACGACACCCCGAACACTGAAGCTTTCTTT. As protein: CASSYDTPNTEAFF.

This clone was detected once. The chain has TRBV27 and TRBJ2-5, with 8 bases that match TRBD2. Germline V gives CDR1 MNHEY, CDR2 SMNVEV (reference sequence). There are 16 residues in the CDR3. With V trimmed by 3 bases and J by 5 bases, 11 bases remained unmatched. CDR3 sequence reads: CASSFLPAGGGETQYF. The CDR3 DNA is TGTGCCAGCAGTTTTCTGCCGGCGGGGGGAGGTGAGACCCAGTACTTC.

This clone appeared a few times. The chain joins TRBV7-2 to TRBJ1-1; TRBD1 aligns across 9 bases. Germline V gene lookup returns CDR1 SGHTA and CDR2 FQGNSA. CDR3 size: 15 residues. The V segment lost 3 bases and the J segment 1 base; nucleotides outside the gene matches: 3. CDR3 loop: CASSLTGGWNTEAFF. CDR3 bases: TGTGCCAGCAGCTTGACAGGGGGGTGGAACACTGAAGCTTTCTTT.

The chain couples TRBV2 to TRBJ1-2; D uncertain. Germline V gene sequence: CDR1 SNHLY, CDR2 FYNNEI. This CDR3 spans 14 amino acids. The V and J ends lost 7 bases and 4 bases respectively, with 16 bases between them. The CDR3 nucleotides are TGTGCCAGCAACTCGGGGAAGGGCCCCTATGGCTACACCTTC. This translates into CASNSGKGPYGYTF.

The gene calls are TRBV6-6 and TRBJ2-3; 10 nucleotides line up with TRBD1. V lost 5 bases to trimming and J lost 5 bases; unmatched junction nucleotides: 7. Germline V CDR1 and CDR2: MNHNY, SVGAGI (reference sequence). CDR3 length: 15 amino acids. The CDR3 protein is CASSTRDRGIDTQYF. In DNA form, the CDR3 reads TGTGCCAGCAGTACAAGGGACAGGGGTATAGATACGCAGTATTTT.